The 2 T cell receptor beta chains given below trace back to one sample, sequenced in a study of response to subunit inactivated influenza vaccine. TCRdb redid the calling of the RT-PCR reads with MiXCR, one entry per CDR3 protein. Seen here are 650,000 to 800,000 distinct CDR3 sequences, about 14% observed once, and the top ten hold less than 9%. This material consisted of PBMCs from blood, taken approximately 15 days before vaccination. All receptors derive from a man aged 45 to 65 who received an inactivated influenza vaccine.

This sequence joins TRBV7-9 and TRBJ2-1; D is uncertain. V was trimmed by 4 bases and J by 9 bases, leaving 7 bases between them. The CDR3 consists of 11 residues. Germline CDR1 SEHNR, CDR2 FQNEAQ (reference sequence). DNA of the CDR3: TGTGCCAGCAGCTCGGAATCTGAGCAGTTCTTC. This codes for CASSSESEQFF. Drawing the rest from reference TRBV7-9 and TRBJ2-1, the complete variable domain is DTGVSQNPRHKITKRGQNVTFRCDPISEHNRLYWYRQTLGQGPEFLTYFQNEAQLEKSRLLSDRFSAERPKGSFSTLEIQRTEQGDSAMYLCASSSESEQFFGPGTRLTVL.

The chain uses TRBV9 and TRBJ2-7, with 11 bases identical to TRBD1. This CDR3 spans 17 amino acids. The V and J ends lost 3 bases and 1 base, in that order; junction bases with no gene match: 9. Germline V CDR1 and CDR2: SGDLS, YYNGEE. CDR3 in DNA: TGTGCCAGCAGCGACCGCCCTGGACAGGGGGCTTCCTACGAGCAGTACTTC. This translates into CASSDRPGQGASYEQYF.